The 29 T cell receptor beta chains reported below all come from one sample, sequenced in a study of patients and donors after allogeneic stem cell transplantation. TCRdb re-analysed the RT-PCR reads in MiXCR, keeping a single row per CDR3 protein. This sample carries fewer than 500,000 distinct CDR3 sequences, approximately 16% of them seen once, and the ten largest clones take less than 8%. The sequencing sample was made of blood, either unsorted or a sorted T cell fraction (not recorded which). The source of these receptors is a human donor who was either an allogeneic HSCT recipient or a stem cell or donor lymphocyte infusion donor (not recorded which). It is not recorded whose cells these are; they may come from a transplant donor.

There are a few counts of this clonotype. The chain couples TRBV12-3 or TRBV12-4 to TRBJ1-5; TRBD1 matches 7 bases. Trimming removed 3 bases from V and 4 bases from J; junction bases left unmatched: 6. This CDR3 is 15 amino acids long. CDR3 sequence: CASSFRQGENQPQHF. The CDR3 DNA reads as TGTGCCAGCAGTTTCCGACAGGGAGAAAATCAGCCCCAGCATTTT.

Many counts were recorded for this clonotype. The chain has TRBV27 and TRBJ2-7, with D perhaps TRBD1 (5 bases). V lost 6 bases to trimming and J lost 2 bases, with 5 bases between them. Germline V gene sequence: CDR1 MNHEY, CDR2 SMNVEV (reference sequence). The CDR3 runs to 11 residues. CDR3 loop: CASRQAYEQYF. In DNA, the CDR3 is TGTGCCAGCAGACAGGCCTACGAGCAGTACTTC.

This clonotype has just a few counts. One junction end disagrees with the germline gene, perhaps due to a read error. The V gene is TRBV28, the J gene TRBJ2-7, with 11 bases aligning to TRBD2. Germline V gene data show CDR1 as MDHEN and CDR2 as SYDVKM. CDR3 length: 14 amino acids. This CDR3 reads CASSFYGLAGPPDF. The CDR3 nucleotides are TGTGCCAGCAGTTTTTACGGACTAGCGGGCCCTCCGGACTTC.

Ten or more counts support this clonotype. The chain is built from TRBV12-3 or TRBV12-4 and TRBJ1-1; D gene ambiguous. Trimming took 6 bases from V and 5 from J, leaving 16 bases between them. The CDR3 is 14 residues long. In DNA form, the CDR3 reads TGTGCCAGCAGCCCTAGAATAGGGCGGACTGAAGCTTTCTTT. Its translation: CASSPRIGRTEAFF.

The V call is TRBV11-1, the J call TRBJ2-1; TRBD1 matches 10 bases. CDR3 length: 15 amino acids. The V gene end was trimmed by 5 bases and the J gene end by 10 bases; junction bases not matched to a gene: 11. Germline V gives CDR1 SGHAT, CDR2 FQDESV (reference sequence). CDR3 loop: CASSPRQGAQAEQFF. CDR3 coding DNA: TGTGCCAGCAGCCCCCGACAGGGGGCGCAAGCCGAGCAGTTCTTC.

Ten or more counts support this clonotype. CDR3 in DNA: TGTGCCACCAGCAGAGATAGTAGGGTCAGGGACAGCACAGATACGCAGTATTTT. It yields the protein CATSRDSRVRDSTDTQYF. The chain joins TRBV15 to TRBJ2-3; D possibly matches TRBD1 or TRBD2 (5 bases each). Germline loops: CDR1 LNHNV, CDR2 YYDKDF (reference sequence). With 0 bases removed from V and 0 bases from J, the gap between germline ends came to 16 bases. This CDR3 contains 18 residues. The complete variable domain, with remaining parts taken from reference TRBV15 and TRBJ2-3, reads DAMVIQNPRYQVTQFGKPVTLSCSQTLNHNVMYWYQQKSSQAPKLLFHYYDKDFNNEADTPDNFQSRRPNTSFCFLDIRSPGLGDTAMYLCATSRDSRVRDSTDTQYFGPGTRLTVL.

The chain couples TRBV5-1 to TRBJ2-7, with 7 bases aligning to TRBD1. Germline CDR1 is SGHRS and CDR2 is YFSETQ. V trimming: 2 bases; J trimming: 2 bases; junction bases outside the gene matches: 4. The CDR3 covers 14 residues. This CDR3 reads CASSLHTGAYEQYF. DNA for the CDR3: TGCGCCAGCAGCTTACATACAGGGGCCTACGAGCAGTACTTC.

The chain employs TRBV28 and TRBJ2-2; D may match TRBD1 or TRBD2 (5 bases each). With 1 base removed from V and 5 bases from J, the gap between germline ends came to 11 bases. Germline V gives CDR1 MDHEN, CDR2 SYDVKM. This CDR3 region has 15 residues. The CDR3 reads CASSLSGRRTGELFF. CDR3 coding DNA: TGTGCCAGCAGTTTATCGGGGCGGAGGACCGGGGAGCTGTTTTTT.

This clonotype was detected only a few times. The CDR3 loop is CASSPPTGTSGELFF. CDR3 nucleotides: TGTGCCAGCAGCCCACCTACAGGGACGAGCGGGGAGCTGTTTTTT. The chain combines TRBV5-6 with TRBJ2-2; D may be TRBD1 (6 bases). This CDR3 is built from 15 residues. V dropped 4 bases and J dropped 7 bases, with 17 bases sitting between them. Germline values: CDR1 SGHDT, CDR2 YYEEEE.

This chain uses TRBV20-1 with TRBJ2-1, with D tentatively TRBD2 (6 bases). CDR1 and CDR2 from the germline V gene are DFQATT and SNEGSKA (reference sequence). This CDR3 has 12 residues. V lost 5 bases to trimming and J lost 12 bases, with 17 bases between them. The CDR3 region has the DNA TGCAGTGCTCCTACCGGGACTGGGTGGCAGTTCTTC. This sequence encodes CSAPTGTGWQFF.

The chain combines TRBV27 with TRBJ2-1, with TRBD2 matching over 7 bases. The CDR3 extends over 15 amino acids. Germline values: CDR1 MNHEY, CDR2 SMNVEV (reference sequence). V was pared by 3 bases and J by 1 base, with 3 bases of the junction left unmatched. The CDR3, as DNA: TGTGCCAGCAGTTTCGCGGGAGAGTCCTACAATGAGCAGTTCTTC. This encodes CASSFAGESYNEQFF.

This clonotype was seen more than once but under ten times. The chain uses TRBV11-2 and TRBJ1-1; D is unresolved. This CDR3 contains 15 residues. V was clipped by 7 bases and J by 5 bases, with 20 bases between them. Per germline, CDR1 SGHAT and CDR2 FQNNGV. The CDR3 spells CASTISTAGRTEAFF. DNA for the CDR3: TGTGCCAGCACCATATCGACGGCCGGGAGAACTGAAGCTTTCTTT.

This clonotype has a handful of counts. This chain joins TRBV12-5 and TRBJ2-7; D is ambiguous. The CDR3 has 12 amino acids. Looked up from germline, CDR1 is LGHNT and CDR2 is FRNRAP. Between the trimmed V and J ends, which lost 1 base and 4 bases, there was a span of 5 bases. The CDR3 is CASGLAIYEQYF. CDR3 nucleotides: TGTGCTAGTGGTTTGGCCATATACGAGCAGTACTTC.

The V gene is TRBV24-1, the J gene TRBJ2-1, with D perhaps being TRBD1 or TRBD2 (6 bases each). CDR3 length: 15 residues. Trimming shortened V by 1 base and J by 5 bases, and 11 bases separated the two germline ends. The germline V gene encodes CDR1 KGHDR and CDR2 SFDVKD. The CDR3 DNA is TGTGCCACCAGTGATTTAGGGGGGACTCACAATGAGCAGTTCTTC. Encoded protein: CATSDLGGTHNEQFF.

This clonotype came up a few times. This sequence joins TRBV7-6 and TRBJ2-7, with D possibly matching TRBD1 (6 bases). V was pared by 3 bases and J by 4 bases, with 10 bases between. The CDR3 has 13 residues. Germline V lookup: CDR1 SGHVS, CDR2 FNYEAQ. CDR3 sequence (DNA): TGTGCCAGCAGCTTGTCTCAGGGGTACGAGCAGTACTTC. It codes for CASSLSQGYEQYF.

V usage is TRBV6-5 and J usage is TRBJ1-6; D is ambiguous. The CDR3 is 16 residues long. Trimming stripped 2 bases from V and 2 bases from J, with 10 bases between. CDR1 is MNHEY, CDR2 SVGAGI, per germline. In DNA form, the CDR3 reads TGTGCCAGCAGTTACCGAAAGGCTGCCTATAATTCACCCCTCCACTTT. This codes for CASSYRKAAYNSPLHF.

This clonotype has a count of ten or more. The rearrangement links TRBV5-1 to TRBJ1-5; D unresolved. CDR3 length equals 14 residues. The germline CDR1 and CDR2 sequences are SGHRS and YFSETQ. Trimming removed 5 bases from V and 4 bases from J, with 13 bases in between. The CDR3 coding sequence is TGCGCCAGCAGAGGCCCCCCGGGGAATCAGCCCCAGCATTTT. Amino acids: CASRGPPGNQPQHF.

The chain combines TRBV5-5 with TRBJ2-5; 8 bases align to TRBD1. V dropped 4 bases and J dropped 0; count of bases not matched to a gene: 8. Germline assignment: CDR1 SGHKS and CDR2 YYEKEE (reference sequence). The CDR3 extends over 16 amino acids. CDR3 region: CASSQWTGRNQETQYF. The CDR3 DNA follows: TGTGCCAGCAGCCAATGGACAGGGAGAAACCAAGAGACCCAGTACTTC.

The chain employs TRBV5-1 and TRBJ1-2, with unresolved D. V lost 1 base and J lost 0, with 13 bases in between. Germline loops: CDR1 SGHRS, CDR2 YFSETQ. The CDR3 spans 16 residues. The CDR3 here is CASSLMSATSNYGYTF. The CDR3 bases are TGCGCCAGCAGCTTGATGTCGGCCACCTCTAACTATGGCTACACCTTC.

There are a few counts of this clonotype. The chain links TRBV21-1 to TRBJ2-2. TRBV21-1 is a known pseudogene. This CDR3 comprises 15 residues. DNA for the CDR3: TGTGCCAGCAGCAAAGGTCTTAGGAAAGCCGGGGAGCTGTTTTTT. Encoded protein: CASSKGLRKAGELFF.

This clonotype was seen only a few times. V usage is TRBV11-2 and J usage is TRBJ2-1; 8 nucleotides match TRBD2. The CDR3 is 16 amino acids. Germline values: CDR1 SGHAT, CDR2 FQNNGV. Trimming cost V 6 bases and J 0 bases; bases outside gene matches: 7. The CDR3, as DNA: TGTGCCAGCAGACGACCCGGGACTAGCTCCTACAATGAGCAGTTCTTC. Its translation is CASRRPGTSSYNEQFF.

The CDR3 is CASSLRGPGTGELFF. DNA for the CDR3: TGTGCCAGCAGTTTAAGGGGCCCGGGGACCGGGGAGCTGTTTTTT. The V call is TRBV27, the J call TRBJ2-2; the D call may be TRBD1 or TRBD2 (5 bases each). V was clipped by 2 bases and J by 5 bases, with 12 bases between them. Germline-derived CDR1 and CDR2 are MNHEY and SMNVEV (reference sequence). The CDR3 length is 15 residues.

The CDR3 region is CSASDRDLGTGELFF. CDR3 bases: TGCAGTGCCTCGGACAGGGACCTAGGCACCGGGGAGCTGTTTTTT. The chain recombines TRBV20-1 with TRBJ2-2, with 8 bases lining up with TRBD1. Germline lookup yields CDR1 DFQATT and CDR2 SNEGSKA (reference sequence). The CDR3 is made up of 15 amino acids. Germline trimming cut 6 bases from V and 4 bases from J; bases unmatched to any gene: 10.

This clonotype was found a few times. The chain joins TRBV29-1 to TRBJ2-7; D is unresolved. Trimming shortened V by 3 bases and J by 5 bases, and 8 bases separated the two germline ends. The CDR3 spans 11 residues. CDR1 and CDR2 (germline): SQVTM, ANQGSEA. Here the CDR3 reads CSVDGTHEQYF. CDR3 in DNA: TGCAGCGTTGATGGCACCCACGAGCAGTACTTC.

The chain joins TRBV11-2 to TRBJ2-7; the D gene is possibly TRBD1 (6 bases). Trimming took 5 bases from V and 1 from J, leaving 18 bases between them. Germline lookup yields CDR1 SGHAT and CDR2 FQNNGV. The CDR3 has 16 residues. The CDR3 DNA reads TGTGCCAGCAGCCCCGATGCGTACAGGGATTCCTACGAGCAGTACTTC. Its protein product is CASSPDAYRDSYEQYF.

This clonotype was observed a few times. The genes are TRBV10-3 and TRBJ1-5; D uncertain. Trimming pared 0 bases from V and 9 bases from J, leaving 9 bases between. This CDR3 is built from 13 residues. Germline V gene sequence: CDR1 ENHRY, CDR2 SYGVKD. DNA of the CDR3: TGTGCCATCAGTGAGTCAAGGTTCGGGCCCCAGCATTTT. Its translation: CAISESRFGPQHF.

This clonotype was picked up a small number of times. The V call is TRBV9, the J call TRBJ2-7; TRBD2 aligns across 7 bases. The CDR3 is 14 amino acids. Germline trimming cut 0 bases from V and 2 bases from J; bases unmatched to any gene: 2. CDR1 and CDR2 from the germline V gene are SGDLS and YYNGEE. The CDR3 region has the DNA TGTGCCAGCAGCGTAGCGCGGGAGCCCTACGAGCAGTACTTC. It is translated as CASSVAREPYEQYF.

The table lists this clonotype with a few counts. This sequence joins TRBV27 and TRBJ2-7, with a weak D call TRBD2 (6 bases). This CDR3 has 15 amino acids. The germline V gene encodes CDR1 MNHEY and CDR2 SMNVEV (reference sequence). V lost 2 bases to trimming and J lost 3 bases, with 14 bases between them. The chain's CDR3 is CASSLRETGDYEQYF. Written as DNA, the CDR3 is TGTGCCAGCAGTTTACGGGAGACTGGTGACTACGAGCAGTACTTC.

This clonotype was seen a few times. This chain links TRBV5-1 with TRBJ2-2; TRBD2 might be the D (5 bases). V lost 1 base and J lost 6, with 10 bases in between. This CDR3 is built from 14 residues. Germline CDR1 SGHRS, CDR2 YFSETQ. The CDR3 region is CASSLPGFPGELFF. The CDR3 DNA follows: TGCGCCAGCAGCTTGCCGGGGTTCCCCGGGGAGCTGTTTTTT.